This T cell receptor beta chain originates from a study of blood T cell repertoires in COVID-19 (dated by TCRdb to the early 2020s). Some background on the complete study: Samples covering the acute and convalescent phases of COVID-19 were provided by collaborators in the United States, Italy and Spain. The material from the prospective study consisted of cDNA or gDNA derived from T cells, B-cell-depleted T cells, or PBMCs. Subjects who had been exposed to COVID-19, were actively infected with it, or had recovered from it provided the deeply sampled blood TCRbeta repertoires that made up the dataset. The repertoires were made available in a free public database intended to serve as a resource for research on the immune response to SARS-CoV-2. The samples were drawn from two sources: the first 160 participants of the ongoing ImmuneRACE study, and about 1,300 subjects contributed by 6 global collaborators. Sample metadata almost always included a de-identified subject ID, COVID-19 status, age in years and sex. HLA class I and class II types, where available, came from metadata supplied by the sample provider rather than from assay-based typing.

In the case of this clone: What this receptor recognizes is not known. No base quality information exists; no much larger clone differs at one position.

TCRbeta CDR3 regions were amplified from genomic DNA by means of the immunoSEQ Assay, a bias-controlled multiplex PCR. The published analysis was carried out like this. The number of nucleated cells in each sample was estimated by amplification of reference gene primers within the assay. Sequence reads were collapsed and filtered to measure the absolute abundance of every unique TCRbeta CDR3 rearrangement. Productive Simpson clonality was computed per sample as the square root of Simpson's diversity index over productive rearrangements. TCRdb provides this immuneACCESS table in a form limited to in-frame rearrangements. Some clones are lacking; in checked studies, under half of them reflect an unresolved V gene, and why the rest are absent is not known. V and J calls and clone size follow that table, whereas D and trimming were derived from the DNA. In this sample the table shows about 340,000 clones, approximately 89% of which occur a single time. Together, the top ten hold approximately 3.5% of the sample.

Results and caveats for the whole study, not just this receptor: The quantity of clinical and demographic metadata differed by source and by participant and was supplied without curation.

Trimmed from V: 6 bases; trimmed from J: 0 bases; junction bases lacking a gene match: 4. Including the terminal cysteine and phenylalanine, the CDR3 comprises 15 residues. Just CDR3 DNA is preserved here, 45 bases in frame from base 1. The germline V gene specifies SGHRS as CDR1 and YFSETQ as CDR2. A second Seattle source provided samples from volunteer blood donors who had recovered from COVID-19. Collaborating institutions collected whole blood in K2EDTA tubes following their own protocols. For TCRbeta analysis, collaborators shipped samples in one of three forms: frozen whole blood, isolated PBMCs, or DNA extracted from either of those sample types.

The clonotype was recovered from a young woman who had recovered from COVID-19. Sequencing used peripheral blood. This chain joins TRBV5-1 to TRBJ2-1, and 9 bases in between align with TRBD2. At the DNA level, the sequence is TGCGCCAGCATGGCGGGAGGGAGCTCCTACAATGAGCAGTTCTTC. Translated, this is CASMAGGSSYNEQFF. With all but the CDR3 taken from the reference TRBV5-1 and TRBJ2-1 genes, the full variable domain is: KAGVTQTPRYLIKTRGQQVTLSCSPISGHRSVSWYQQTPGQGLQFLFEYFSETQRNKGNFPGRFSGRQFSNSRSEMNVSTLELGDSALYLCASMAGGSSYNEQFFGPGTRLTVL.